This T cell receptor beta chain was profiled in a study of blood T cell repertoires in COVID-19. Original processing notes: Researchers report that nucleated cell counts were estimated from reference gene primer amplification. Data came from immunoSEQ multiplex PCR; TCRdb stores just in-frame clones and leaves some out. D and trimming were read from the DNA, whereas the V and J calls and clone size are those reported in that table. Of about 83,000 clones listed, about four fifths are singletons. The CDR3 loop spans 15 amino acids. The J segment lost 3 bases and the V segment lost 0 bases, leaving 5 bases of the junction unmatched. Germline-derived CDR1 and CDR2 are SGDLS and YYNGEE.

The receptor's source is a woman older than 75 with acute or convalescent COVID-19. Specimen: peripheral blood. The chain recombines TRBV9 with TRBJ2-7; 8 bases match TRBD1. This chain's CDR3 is CASSVAGTGGYEQYF. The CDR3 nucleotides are TGTGCCAGCAGCGTAGCTGGGACAGGAGGCTACGAGCAGTACTTC.